This TCR beta chain appears in the sequencing data of a study of control samples from healthy donors and cancer patients. Only in-frame clones appear in the TCRdb table, and some are missing; sequencing was by immunoSEQ multiplex PCR. The sample records about 86,000 clones, 85% to 95% being singletons. The V gene's germline CDR1 is KGHDR and CDR2 SFDVKD. The CDR3 extends over 16 amino acids. The V segment lost 3 bases and the J segment 4 bases; nucleotides outside the gene matches: 9. The receptor's source is a woman between 25 and 40 years old in good health. V usage is TRBV24-1 and J usage is TRBJ1-2; 8 bases map to TRBD1. Material: blood. In DNA form, the CDR3 reads TGTGCCACCAGTGATGCCGGGACAGGAGGACCCTATGGCTACACCTTC. Translated: CATSDAGTGGPYGYTF.